The clone carrying this T cell receptor (beta chain) was seen only a few times. The antigen remains unidentified. The sample comes from a study of T cells after yellow fever vaccination. Regarding the study as a whole: Though weaker, the secondary response peaked faster, on day 5 versus 15. FACS-sorted repertoires might harbor abundant contaminating clonotypes from the bulk population.

The CDR3 is 15 residues long. Trimming pared 2 bases from V and 2 bases from J, leaving 7 bases between. Germline-derived CDR1 and CDR2 are SGHTA and FQGTGA. Via MiXCR, TCRdb re-called the 5' RACE reads, giving one row per CDR3 protein. Of about 340,000 distinct CDR3 sequences in the sample, approximately 4% were seen once. The sequence was obtained from a man aged 18 to 29 who received the YFV17D yellow fever vaccine. J is TRBJ2-6 and V is TRBV7-3; D gene unclear. The specimen was PBMCs, collected 5 days after the yellow fever booster vaccination. The CDR3, as DNA: TGTGCCAGCAGCTTATTGGTGACTGGGGCCAACGTCCTGACTTTC. Residues: CASSLLVTGANVLTF.